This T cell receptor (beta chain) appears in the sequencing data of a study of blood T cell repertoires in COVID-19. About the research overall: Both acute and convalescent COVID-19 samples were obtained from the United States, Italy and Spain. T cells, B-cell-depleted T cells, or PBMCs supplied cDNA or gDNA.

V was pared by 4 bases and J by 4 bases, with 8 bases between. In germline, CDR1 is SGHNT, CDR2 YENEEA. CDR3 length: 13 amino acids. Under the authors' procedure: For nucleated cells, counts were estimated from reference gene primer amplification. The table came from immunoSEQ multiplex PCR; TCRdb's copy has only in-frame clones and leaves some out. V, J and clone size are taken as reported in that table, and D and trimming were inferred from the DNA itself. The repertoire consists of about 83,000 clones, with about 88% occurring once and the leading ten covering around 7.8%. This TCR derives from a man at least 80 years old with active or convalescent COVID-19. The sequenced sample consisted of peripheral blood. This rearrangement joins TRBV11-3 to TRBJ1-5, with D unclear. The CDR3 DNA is TGTGCCAGCAGCTCAGGAGGGAATCAGCCCCAGCATTTT. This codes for CASSSGGNQPQHF.